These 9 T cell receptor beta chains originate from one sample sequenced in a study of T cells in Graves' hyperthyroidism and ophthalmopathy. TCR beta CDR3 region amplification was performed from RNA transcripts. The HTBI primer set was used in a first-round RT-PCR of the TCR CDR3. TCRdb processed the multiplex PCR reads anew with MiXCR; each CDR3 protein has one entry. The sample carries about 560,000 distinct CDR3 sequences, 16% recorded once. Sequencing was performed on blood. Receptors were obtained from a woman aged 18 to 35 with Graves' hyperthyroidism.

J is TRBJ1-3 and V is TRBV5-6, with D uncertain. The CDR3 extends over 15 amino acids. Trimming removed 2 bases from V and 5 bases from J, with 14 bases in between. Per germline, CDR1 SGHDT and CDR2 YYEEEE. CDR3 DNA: TGTGCCAGCAGCTTATCCAATACTCGGCGAAACACCATATATTTT. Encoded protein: CASSLSNTRRNTIYF.

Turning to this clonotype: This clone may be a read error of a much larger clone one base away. CDR3 protein: CASSWGSQLSSYEQFF. CDR3 bases: TGTGCCAGCAGCTGGGGGTCGCAGCTGAGCTCCTACGAGCAGTTCTTC. The chain uses TRBV7-9 and TRBJ2-1; D is perhaps TRBD1 or TRBD2 (5 bases each). Per germline, CDR1 SEHNR and CDR2 FQNEAQ (reference sequence). Trimming left V 4 bases short and J 10 bases short, with 23 bases between. This CDR3 spans 16 amino acids. Variable domain in full (rest from reference TRBV7-9 and TRBJ2-1): DTGVSQNPRHKITKRGQNVTFRCDPISEHNRLYWYRQTLGQGPEFLTYFQNEAQLEKSRLLSDRFSAERPKGSFSTLEIQRTEQGDSAMYLCASSWGSQLSSYEQFFGPGTRLTVL.

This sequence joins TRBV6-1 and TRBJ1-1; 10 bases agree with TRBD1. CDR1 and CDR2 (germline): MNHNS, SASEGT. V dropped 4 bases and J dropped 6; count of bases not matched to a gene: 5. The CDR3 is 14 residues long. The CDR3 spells CASSVGQGEAEAFF. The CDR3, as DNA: TGTGCCAGCAGTGTCGGACAGGGGGAGGCTGAAGCTTTCTTT.

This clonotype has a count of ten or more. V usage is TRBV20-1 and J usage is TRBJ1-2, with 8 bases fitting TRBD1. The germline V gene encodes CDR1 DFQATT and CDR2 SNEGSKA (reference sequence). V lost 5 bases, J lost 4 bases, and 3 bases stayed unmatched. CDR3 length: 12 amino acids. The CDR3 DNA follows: TGCAGTGCTTCCGACAGGGGCTATGGCTACACCTTC. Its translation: CSASDRGYGYTF.

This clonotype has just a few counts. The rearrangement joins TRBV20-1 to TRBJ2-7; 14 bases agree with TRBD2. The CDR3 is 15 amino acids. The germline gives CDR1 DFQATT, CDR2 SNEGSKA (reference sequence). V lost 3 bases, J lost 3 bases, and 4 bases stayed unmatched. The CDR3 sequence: CSASGTSGRLYEQYF. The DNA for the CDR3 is TGCAGTGCTAGCGGGACTAGCGGGAGACTCTACGAGCAGTACTTC.

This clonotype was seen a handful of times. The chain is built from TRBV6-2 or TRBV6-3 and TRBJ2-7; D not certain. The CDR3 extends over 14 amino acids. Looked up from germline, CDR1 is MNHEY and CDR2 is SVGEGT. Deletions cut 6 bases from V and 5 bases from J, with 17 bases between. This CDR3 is CASRVGLAMDEQYF. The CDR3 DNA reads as TGTGCCAGCAGAGTTGGGTTGGCCATGGACGAGCAGTACTTC.

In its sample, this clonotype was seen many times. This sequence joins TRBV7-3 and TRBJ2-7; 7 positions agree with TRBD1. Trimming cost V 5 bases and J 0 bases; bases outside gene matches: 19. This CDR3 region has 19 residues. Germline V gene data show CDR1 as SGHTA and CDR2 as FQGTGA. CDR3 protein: CASSRGQLPSQGSSYEQYF. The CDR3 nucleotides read TGTGCCAGCAGCAGGGGACAGCTCCCTAGCCAGGGGAGCTCCTACGAGCAGTACTTC.

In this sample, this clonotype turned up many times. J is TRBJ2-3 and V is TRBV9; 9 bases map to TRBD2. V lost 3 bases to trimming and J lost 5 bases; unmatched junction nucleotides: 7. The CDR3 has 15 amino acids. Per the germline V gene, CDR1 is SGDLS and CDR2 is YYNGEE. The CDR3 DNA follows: TGTGCCAGCAGCGCATGGACTAGCGCGGAAGATACGCAGTATTTT. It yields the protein CASSAWTSAEDTQYF.

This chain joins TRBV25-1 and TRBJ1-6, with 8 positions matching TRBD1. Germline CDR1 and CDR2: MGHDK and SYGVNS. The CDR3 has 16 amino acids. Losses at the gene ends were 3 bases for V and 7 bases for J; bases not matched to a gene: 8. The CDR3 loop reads CASSDPGQGVNSPLHF. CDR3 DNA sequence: TGTGCCAGCAGTGACCCCGGACAGGGTGTAAATTCACCCCTCCACTTT.